This T cell receptor (beta chain) originates from a study of cytomegalovirus exposure and HLA in healthy donors. Broader study findings: CMV serostatus alone was available as immune exposure information.

The PCR made use of 60 Vbeta and 13 Jbeta primers. The repertoire was sequenced with immunoSEQ multiplex PCR; TCRdb's copy has only in-frame clones and lacks some. The data show over 150,000 clones, approximately 84% seen once. Regarding this clone: Its specificity is not known.

Germline V gene lookup returns CDR1 SGHAT and CDR2 FQNNGV. Unmatched junction bases numbered 8, after V lost 7 bases and J lost 3 bases. The CDR3 consists of 14 residues. The material sequenced was PBMCs. The chain uses TRBV11-2 and TRBJ2-7, with 8 bases aligning to TRBD2. The sequence came from a boy younger than 10 in good health and CMV-seronegative. The CDR3 region has the DNA TGTGCCAGCACCCAGGGAACTAGCGGCTACGAGCAGTACTTC. It encodes CASTQGTSGYEQYF.